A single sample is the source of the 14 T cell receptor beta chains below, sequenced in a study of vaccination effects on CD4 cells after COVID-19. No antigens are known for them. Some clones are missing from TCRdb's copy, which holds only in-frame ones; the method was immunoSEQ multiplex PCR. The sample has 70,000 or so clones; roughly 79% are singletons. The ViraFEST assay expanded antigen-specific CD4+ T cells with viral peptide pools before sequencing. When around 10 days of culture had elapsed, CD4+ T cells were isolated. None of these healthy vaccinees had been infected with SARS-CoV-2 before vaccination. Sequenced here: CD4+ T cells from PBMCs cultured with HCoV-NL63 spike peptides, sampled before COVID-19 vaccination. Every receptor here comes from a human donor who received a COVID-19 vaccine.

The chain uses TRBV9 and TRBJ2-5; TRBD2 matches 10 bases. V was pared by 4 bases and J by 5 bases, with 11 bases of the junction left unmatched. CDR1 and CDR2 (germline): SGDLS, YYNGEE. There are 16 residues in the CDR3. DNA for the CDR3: TGTGCCAGCAGCTTGAGCGGGGGGGCCCGATCCGAGACCCAGTACTTC. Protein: CASSLSGGARSETQYF.

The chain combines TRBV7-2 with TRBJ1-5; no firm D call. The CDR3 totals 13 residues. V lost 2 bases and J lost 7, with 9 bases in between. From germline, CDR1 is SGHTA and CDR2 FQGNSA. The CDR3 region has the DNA TGTGCCAGCAGCTTACAAGGAGGGCAGCCCCAGCATTTT. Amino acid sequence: CASSLQGGQPQHF.

The CDR3 DNA follows: TGTGCCAGCAGCTCCAGCGGGGGGGCCCGAGAGACCCAGTACTTC. Translation: CASSSSGGARETQYF. This chain joins TRBV11-3 and TRBJ2-5, with 10 bases aligning to TRBD2. The germline gives CDR1 SGHNT, CDR2 YENEEA. The CDR3 runs to 15 residues. V trimming: 4 bases; J trimming: 4 bases; junction bases outside the gene matches: 6.

CDR3 amino acids: CASSTTGNSYNEQFF. CDR3 sequence (DNA): TGTGCCAGTAGTACGACAGGCAACTCCTACAATGAGCAGTTCTTC. The chain uses TRBV19 and TRBJ2-1, with D possibly matching TRBD1 (6 bases). From germline, CDR1 is LNHDA and CDR2 SQIVND (reference sequence). The CDR3 runs 15 residues. Trimming shortened V by 4 bases and J by 0 bases, and 10 bases separated the two germline ends.

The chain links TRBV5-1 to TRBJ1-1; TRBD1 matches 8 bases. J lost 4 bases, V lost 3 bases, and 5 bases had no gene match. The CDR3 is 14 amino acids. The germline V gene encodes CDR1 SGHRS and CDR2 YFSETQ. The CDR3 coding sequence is TGCGCCAGCAGCTCGAATACAGGGGGCACTGAAGCTTTCTTT. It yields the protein CASSSNTGGTEAFF.

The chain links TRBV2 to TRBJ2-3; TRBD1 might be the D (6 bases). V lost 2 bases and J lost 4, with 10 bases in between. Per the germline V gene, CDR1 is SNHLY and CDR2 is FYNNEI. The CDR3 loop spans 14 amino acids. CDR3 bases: TGTGCCAGCAGTGAAACAGGGAGCCCAGATACGCAGTATTTT. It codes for CASSETGSPDTQYF.

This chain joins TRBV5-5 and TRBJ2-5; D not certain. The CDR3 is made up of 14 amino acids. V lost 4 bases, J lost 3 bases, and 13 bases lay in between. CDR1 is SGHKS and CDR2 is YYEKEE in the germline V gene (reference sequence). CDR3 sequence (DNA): TGTGCCAGCAGCGAGATTTACCCAAAAGAGACCCAGTACTTC. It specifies CASSEIYPKETQYF.

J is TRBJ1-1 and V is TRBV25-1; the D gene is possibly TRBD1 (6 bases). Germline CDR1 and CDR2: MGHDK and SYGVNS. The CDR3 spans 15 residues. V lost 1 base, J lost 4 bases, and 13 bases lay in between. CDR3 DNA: TGTGCCAGCAGTGAATTGTGGGGAGGGGGCACTGAAGCTTTCTTT. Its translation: CASSELWGGGTEAFF.

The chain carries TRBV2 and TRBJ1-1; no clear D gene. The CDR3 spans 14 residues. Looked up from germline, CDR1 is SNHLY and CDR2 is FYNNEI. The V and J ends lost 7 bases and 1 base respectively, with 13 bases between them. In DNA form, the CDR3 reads TGTGCCAGCAATAGTCTAACTGGGAACACTGAAGCTTTCTTT. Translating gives CASNSLTGNTEAFF.

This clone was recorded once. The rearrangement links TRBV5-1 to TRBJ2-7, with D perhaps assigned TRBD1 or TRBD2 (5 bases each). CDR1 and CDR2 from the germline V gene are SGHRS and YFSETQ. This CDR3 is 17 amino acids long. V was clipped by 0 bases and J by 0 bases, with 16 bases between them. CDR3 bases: TGCGCCAGCAGCTTGGCCGGGGTTGGGGGAGCCTCCTACGAGCAGTACGTC. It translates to CASSLAGVGGASYEQYV.

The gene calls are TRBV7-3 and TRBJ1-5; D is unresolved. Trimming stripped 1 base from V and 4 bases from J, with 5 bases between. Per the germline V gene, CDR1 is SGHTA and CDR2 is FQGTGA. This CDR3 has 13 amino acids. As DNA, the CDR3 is TGTGCCAGCAGCTTAAGTGGGAATCAGCCCCAGCATTTT. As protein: CASSLSGNQPQHF.

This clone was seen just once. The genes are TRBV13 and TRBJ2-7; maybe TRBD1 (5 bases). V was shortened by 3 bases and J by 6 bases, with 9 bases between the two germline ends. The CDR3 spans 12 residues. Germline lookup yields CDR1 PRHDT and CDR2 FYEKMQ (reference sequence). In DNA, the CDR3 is TGTGCCAGCAGCTTGTTGGGGCGCGAGCAGTACGTC. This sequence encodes CASSLLGREQYV.

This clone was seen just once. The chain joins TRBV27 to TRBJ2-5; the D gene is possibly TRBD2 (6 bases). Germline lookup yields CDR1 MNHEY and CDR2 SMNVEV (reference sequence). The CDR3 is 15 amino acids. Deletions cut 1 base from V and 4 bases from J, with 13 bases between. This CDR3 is CASSLYSGVIETQYF. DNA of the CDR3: TGTGCCAGCAGTTTATATAGCGGAGTCATAGAGACCCAGTACTTC.

CDR3 residues: CASSRSSGQGDTGELFF. CDR3 coding DNA: TGTGCCAGTAGTAGATCCTCCGGACAGGGGGACACCGGGGAGCTGTTTTTT. The gene calls are TRBV19 and TRBJ2-2; 10 bases are shared with TRBD1. Germline V gene lookup returns CDR1 LNHDA and CDR2 SQIVND (reference sequence). V was pared by 4 bases and J by 3 bases, with 8 bases of the junction left unmatched. The CDR3 extends over 17 amino acids.